The present T cell receptor (beta chain) was sequenced within a study of shared clonotypes between healthy human individuals (dated by TCRdb to 2020 to 2021). About the investigation overall: A few men and a couple of women, aged 18 to 49 years, made up the cohort. Libraries were prepared and TCR repertoires were sequenced by different laboratories using diverse techniques, in order to increase sequencing depth and limit assay-specific biases. Leukapheresis yielded between about 0.94 and 10 billion PBMCs per donor. To estimate repertoire size and how much clonotypes are shared between individuals, the study performed deep sequencing of blood TCR repertoires from a handful of healthy adults. For each donor, three plates each were used for CD4 naive and CD4 memory, two plates were used for CD8 naive, and one plate was used for CD8 memory.

What the study reported, not specific to this receptor: Naive subsets generally had larger estimated clonotype richness than memory subsets did. Across four donors, around 5% of naive CD4, roughly 3.4% of naive CD8, around 2.1% of memory CD4, and about 0.44% of memory CD8 clonotypes were shared. The small number of donors limited the genetic and exposure-history diversity represented. Only blood was sampled, and tissue TCR repertoires likely differ from those in blood. Compared with non-shared clonotypes, clonotypes shared by all four sorted-subset donors had higher generation probabilities. Even with the large sequencing depth, rarefaction of the sorted-subset datasets indicated that sequencing was incomplete. Pairwise subsampling led to the expectation that sequencing depth would affect the degree of clonotype sharing among donors.

Germline trimming amounts to 5 bases on V and 0 bases on J, with 3 as the count of junction bases outside the gene matches. Reading from cysteine to phenylalanine, the CDR3 counts 16 amino acids. The sequence is cut down to CDR3 DNA, 48 bases in frame from base 1. The germline V gene specifies SGHVS as CDR1 and FNYEAQ as CDR2. On this clone itself: There is no known antigen for this receptor. The input lacks base qualities; no much larger clone sits a single base away. The sample contains more than one DNA sequence encoding this CDR3.

Using the deep immunoSEQ assay, TCR CDR3 regions were amplified from genomic DNA by multiplex PCR. Extracted genomic DNA from each cell subset was spread evenly across all wells of several immunoSEQ 96-well plates, with each plate serving as a replicate. Each replicate PCR for sorted subsets received roughly 0.2 ug genomic DNA, equal to roughly 30,000 T cell genomes. Purified libraries were measured with a Qubit 3.0 fluorometer, size-checked on a Bioanalyzer 2100, and measured again with the KAPA Library Quantification kit. Every immunoSEQ 96-well plate was sequenced on a separate single-read 150-cycle Illumina NextSeq 550 flow cell. The study's processing was this. The immunoSEQ output contained only junctional sequences without quality scores, so filtering could not match that applied to full-length reads. Sequences were annotated with PyIR, a Python wrapper for IgBLAST v1.9, and V/J genes and CDR3 were assigned using IMGT germline references. Reads with weak V/J assignments (E-value above 1e-6), missing CDR3, stop codons, out-of-frame junctions, or ambiguous translated residues were removed. V3J clonotypes were defined by identical inferred V gene, J gene, and CDR3 amino acid sequence. To compute the percentage overlap between repertoires, the number of shared unique clonotypes was divided by the size of the smaller repertoire. Three approaches were used to assess repertoire richness: RTK rarefaction, the Chao1 estimator, and Recon v2.1 estimates of unobserved clonotypes. Generation probabilities were computed with OLGA for all TCRbeta clonotypes obtained by the gDNA method from several donors. Sourced from immuneACCESS, this table was stored by TCRdb with only in-frame sequences that have V and J called. A share of the clones is absent; for the studies checked, an unresolved V gene accounts for under half, and the remainder has no known explanation. For V, J and clone size, that table is used; D and trimming come from the DNA. The sample table records about 1,900,000 clones; about 95% of these occur just once. Of the sample, around 1.2% is held by the ten largest clones.

For the CD8 naive samples, CD45RO-negative cells were positively selected for CCR7, yielding a CD45RA+CCR7+ population from which TemRA cells were excluded. The donors were healthy, HIV-negative adults who had no recently reported acute infections or vaccinations. All donors were Caucasian adults living in Nashville, Tennessee, USA. Blood was collected by leukapheresis, and PBMCs were isolated by Ficoll-Histopaque density gradient centrifugation and then cryopreserved in liquid nitrogen vapor phase. Purity and quantity of every magnetically sorted T cell population were checked by analytical flow cytometry. From each sorted fraction, genomic DNA was isolated and quantified by UV absorbance on a Nanodrop 2000c.

The chain joins TRBV7-6 to TRBJ2-7, with TRBD2 identical over 14 junction bases. Sequenced material: naive CD8+ T cells sorted from blood. The cell subset or site label, as the study defines it: CD45RA+CCR7+. The TCR was taken from a man aged 18 to 35 in good health. The DNA sequence follows: TGTGCCAGCAGCGCAGGGACTAGCGGGAGCTCCTACGAGCAGTACTTC. Translated, it gives CASSAGTSGSSYEQYF.